This TCR beta chain was identified in a study of T cells in Graves' hyperthyroidism and ophthalmopathy (dated by TCRdb to about 2019). General notes on the study: Peripheral blood was sampled at the time of initial diagnosis, prior to any treatment. The 95 to 100 discovery patients were randomly divided into training and test sets at a 7:3 ratio. To identify distinguishing TCR V-J signatures, a discovery cohort of around 98 patients was used, comprising 40 to 45 with Graves' ophthalmopathy and some 57 with stable Graves' hyperthyroidism. After blood sampling, hyperthyroidism patients were treated with methimazole at a starting dose of 30 mg daily, and ophthalmopathy patients were treated with high-dose intravenous methylprednisolone. Thyroid tissue and blood T-cell repertoires from roughly 6 Graves' hyperthyroidism patients were also compared in the study. The paper describes TCR Vbeta CDR3 sequencing of about 140 peripheral blood samples, made up of about 40 ophthalmopathy patients, 70 to 80 hyperthyroidism patients and 17 progressor patients. Prospective prediction of ophthalmopathy was tested in an independent validation cohort consisting of 18 hyperthyroidism patients and approximately 16 patients who later progressed to ophthalmopathy.

CDR3 length: 14 amino acids, cysteine to phenylalanine. Only the CDR3 portion is preserved as DNA: 42 bases, with reading frame beginning at the first base. V loses 2 bases at its end and J loses 5 bases; junction bases beyond the gene matches: 4. Amplification of TCR beta CDR3 regions was carried out from RNA transcripts. For the first round of RT-PCR on the TCR CDR3, the HTBI primer set was used together with the Qiagen OneStep RT-PCR kit. Libraries were constructed in a second round of multiplex PCR, after which size selection and purification were carried out. Paired-end sequencing of the libraries was performed with 100 bp reads on an Illumina HiSeq2000. As for the original processing: Raw data were processed with SOAPnuke, discarding reads with adapters, uncalled bases, mean Phred below 15, or no exact constant-primer or identifier match. COPE v1.2.5 was used to merge the high-quality paired reads, and each unique nucleotide sequence was defined as a clonotype. Clonotypes were aligned to IMGT TRBV, TRBD and TRBJ reference segments using MiTCR v1.1. The analysis was restricted to V-J combinations with a frequency above 0.0001, which together covered approximately 99% of the repertoires. A TCS score was defined as the ratio of F50 (clonal expansion) to E x V (chaos), with BLOSUM62-based TCRdist applied between CDR3 peptides within each V-J. Welch's t-statistics and random forest reduced approximately 520 V-J features to under 15, which were used in a naive Bayes classifier (R e1071). TCRdb ran its own pipeline on the public reads, namely fastp trimming at Q25 and MiXCR clone calling, and kept in-frame beta chains. Rows with a matching CDR3 protein are joined into one entry that keeps the most common DNA and genes. These V and J calls are TCRdb output, not the study's own analysis. The sample data list some 550,000 distinct CDR3 sequences, and less than 25% of these were observed just once. The ten largest clones take up around 27% of the sample.

Paper-wide results and their limitations: In cross-validation, a model built on a 13 V-J signature told ophthalmopathy apart from stable hyperthyroidism with approximately 91% sensitivity and roughly 82% specificity, and in testing the same model reached 80%/75%. Sample size was not statistically predetermined, and investigators were not blinded to group allocation. In validation, progression to ophthalmopathy was predicted by the model with around 70% sensitivity and around 76% specificity, a median of 6.5 months before onset. Most expanded thyroid clonotypes (frequency above 0.001) were also detected in blood, a finding suggesting that blood repertoires may reflect thyroid immune responses.

Stable Graves' hyperthyroidism was defined as the absence of progression to ophthalmopathy over 18 months of follow-up. Hyperthyroidism patients were aged 18 to 65 years and newly diagnosed, with disease duration of less than 2 months. Patients with uncontrolled infections, other autoimmune diseases, pregnancy or lactation were excluded. Diagnoses were established on the basis of clinical symptoms, serum thyroxine and TRAb, thyroid ultrasound, and orbital computed tomography. PBMCs were separated from 7.5 to 10 ml of fresh peripheral blood using Ficoll-Paque density gradient centrifugation. Total RNA was extracted using Trizol reagent, and RNA quality was assessed on an Agilent 2100 Bioanalyzer. This clonotype showed up many times. Its antigen specificity is not known. No base quality values were provided; no much bigger clone lies one nucleotide off.

This receptor was taken from a man aged 18 to 35 with Graves' hyperthyroidism. The specimen sequenced was blood. Recombination linked TRBV12-3 or TRBV12-4 to TRBJ1-2; a stretch of 8 junction bases matches TRBD1. The CDR3 reads CASSLTDREYGYTF. The sequence in DNA is TGTGCCAGCAGTTTAACGGACAGGGAGTATGGCTACACCTTC.